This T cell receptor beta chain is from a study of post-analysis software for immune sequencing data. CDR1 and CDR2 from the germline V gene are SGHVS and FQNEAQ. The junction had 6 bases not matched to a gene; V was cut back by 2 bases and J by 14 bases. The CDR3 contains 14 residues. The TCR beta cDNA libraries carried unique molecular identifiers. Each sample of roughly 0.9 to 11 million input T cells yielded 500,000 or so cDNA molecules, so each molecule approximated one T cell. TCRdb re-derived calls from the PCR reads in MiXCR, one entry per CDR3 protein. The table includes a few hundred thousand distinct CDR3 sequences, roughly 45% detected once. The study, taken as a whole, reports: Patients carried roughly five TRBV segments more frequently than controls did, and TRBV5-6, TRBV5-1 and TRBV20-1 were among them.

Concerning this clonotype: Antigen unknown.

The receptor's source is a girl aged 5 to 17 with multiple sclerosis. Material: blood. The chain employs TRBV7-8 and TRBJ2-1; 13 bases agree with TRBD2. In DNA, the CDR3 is TGTGCCAGCAGCTTAACTAGCGGGAGGGCCATGGAGTTCTTC. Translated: CASSLTSGRAMEFF.